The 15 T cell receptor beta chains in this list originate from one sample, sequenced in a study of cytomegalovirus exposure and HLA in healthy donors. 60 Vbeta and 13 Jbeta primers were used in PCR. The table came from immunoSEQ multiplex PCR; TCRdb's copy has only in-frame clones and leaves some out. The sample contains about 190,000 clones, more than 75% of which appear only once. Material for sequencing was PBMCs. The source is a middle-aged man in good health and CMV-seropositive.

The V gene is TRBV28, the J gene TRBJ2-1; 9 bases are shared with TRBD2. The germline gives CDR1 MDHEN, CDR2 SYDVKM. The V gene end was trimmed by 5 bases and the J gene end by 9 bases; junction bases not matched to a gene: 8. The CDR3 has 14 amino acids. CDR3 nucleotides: TGTGCCAGCAGTATAATTCAAGCGGGGGGTGAGCAGTTCTTC. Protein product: CASSIIQAGGEQFF. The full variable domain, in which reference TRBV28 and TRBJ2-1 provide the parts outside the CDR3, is DVKVTQSSRYLVKRTGEKVFLECVQDMDHENMFWYRQDPGLGLRLIYFSYDVKMKEKGDIPEGYSVSREKKERFSLILESASTNQTSMYLCASSIIQAGGEQFFGPGTRLTVL.

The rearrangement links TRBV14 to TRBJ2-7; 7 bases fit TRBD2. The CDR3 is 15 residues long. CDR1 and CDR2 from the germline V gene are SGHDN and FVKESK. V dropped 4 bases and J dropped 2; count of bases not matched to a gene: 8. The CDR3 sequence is CASSPPGGWTYEQYF. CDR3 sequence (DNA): TGTGCCAGCAGCCCCCCGGGAGGTTGGACCTACGAGCAGTACTTC.

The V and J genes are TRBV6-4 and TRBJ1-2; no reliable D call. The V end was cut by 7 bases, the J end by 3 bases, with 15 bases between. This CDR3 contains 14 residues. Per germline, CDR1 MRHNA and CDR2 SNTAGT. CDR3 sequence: CASIHRGNDYGYTF. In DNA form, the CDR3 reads TGTGCCAGCATCCATCGGGGTAATGACTATGGCTACACCTTC.

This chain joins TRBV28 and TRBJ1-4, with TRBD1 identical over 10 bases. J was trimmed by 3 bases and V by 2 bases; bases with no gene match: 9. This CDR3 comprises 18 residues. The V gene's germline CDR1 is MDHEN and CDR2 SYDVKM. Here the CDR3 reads CASSLPRQGAVANEKLFF. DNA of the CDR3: TGTGCCAGCAGTTTACCCCGACAGGGGGCTGTAGCTAATGAAAAACTGTTTTTT.

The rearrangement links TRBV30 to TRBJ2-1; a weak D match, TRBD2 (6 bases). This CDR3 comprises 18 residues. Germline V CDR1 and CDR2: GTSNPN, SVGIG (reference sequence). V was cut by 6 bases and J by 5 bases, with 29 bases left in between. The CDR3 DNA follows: TGTGCCTGCCCCAAGGAGGGTAGCTCCGGGGTTTATGACAATGAGCAGTTCTTC. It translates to CACPKEGSSGVYDNEQFF. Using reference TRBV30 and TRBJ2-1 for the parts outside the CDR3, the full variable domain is SQTIHQWPATLVQPVGSPLSLECTVEGTSNPNLYWYRQAAGRGLQLLFYSVGIGQISSEVPQNLSASRPQDRQFILSSKKLLLSDSGFYLCACPKEGSSGVYDNEQFFGPGTRLTVL.

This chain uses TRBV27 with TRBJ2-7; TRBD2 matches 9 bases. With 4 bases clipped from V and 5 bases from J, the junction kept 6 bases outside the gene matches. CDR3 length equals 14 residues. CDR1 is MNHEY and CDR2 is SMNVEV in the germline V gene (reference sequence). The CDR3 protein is CASSYSGGWHEQYF. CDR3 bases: TGTGCCAGCAGTTATAGCGGGGGTTGGCACGAGCAGTACTTC.

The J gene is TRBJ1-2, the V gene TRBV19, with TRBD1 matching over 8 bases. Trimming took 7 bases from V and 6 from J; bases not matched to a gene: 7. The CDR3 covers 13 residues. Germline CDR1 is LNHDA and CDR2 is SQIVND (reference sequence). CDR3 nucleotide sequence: TGTGCCAGTAACCAAGGACAGGGCGATGGCTACACCTTC. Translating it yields CASNQGQGDGYTF. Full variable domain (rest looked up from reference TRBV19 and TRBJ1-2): DGGITQSPKYLFRKEGQNVTLSCEQNLNHDAMYWYRQDPGQGLRLIYYSQIVNDFQKGDIAEGYSVSREKKESFPLTVTSAQKNPTAFYLCASNQGQGDGYTFGSGTRLTVV.

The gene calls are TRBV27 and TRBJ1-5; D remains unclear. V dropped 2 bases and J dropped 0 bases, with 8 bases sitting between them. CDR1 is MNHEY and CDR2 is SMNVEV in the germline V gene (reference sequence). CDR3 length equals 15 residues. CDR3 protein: CASSLGRNSNQPQHF. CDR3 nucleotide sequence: TGTGCCAGCAGTTTAGGGCGCAATAGCAATCAGCCCCAGCATTTT.

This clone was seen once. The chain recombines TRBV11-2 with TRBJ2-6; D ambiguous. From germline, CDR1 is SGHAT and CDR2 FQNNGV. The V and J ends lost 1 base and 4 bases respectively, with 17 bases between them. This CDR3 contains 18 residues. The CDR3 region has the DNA TGTGCCAGCAGCTTAGTGGCAGGCAGGCCTTCCGGGGCCAACGTCCTGACTTTC. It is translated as CASSLVAGRPSGANVLTF.

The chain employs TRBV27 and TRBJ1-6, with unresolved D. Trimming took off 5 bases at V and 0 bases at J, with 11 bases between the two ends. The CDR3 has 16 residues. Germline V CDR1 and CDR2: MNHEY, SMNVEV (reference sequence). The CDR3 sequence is CASSAQWSSYNSPLHF. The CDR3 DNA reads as TGTGCCAGCAGTGCGCAGTGGAGCTCCTATAATTCACCCCTCCACTTT.

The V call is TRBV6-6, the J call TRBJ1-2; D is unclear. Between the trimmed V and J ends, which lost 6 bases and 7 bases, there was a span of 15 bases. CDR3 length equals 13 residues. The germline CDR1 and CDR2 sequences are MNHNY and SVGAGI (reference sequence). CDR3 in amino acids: CASRSMEVAGYTF. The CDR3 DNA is TGTGCCAGCAGGTCAATGGAGGTGGCTGGCTACACCTTC.

The CDR3 here is CASESMNTEAFF. For the CDR3, the DNA is TGTGCCAGCGAGAGTATGAACACTGAAGCTTTCTTT. V usage is TRBV2 and J usage is TRBJ1-1; D is undetermined. This CDR3 spans 12 amino acids. Per the germline V gene, CDR1 is SNHLY and CDR2 is FYNNEI. Trimming removed 8 bases from V and 0 bases from J, with 7 bases in between.

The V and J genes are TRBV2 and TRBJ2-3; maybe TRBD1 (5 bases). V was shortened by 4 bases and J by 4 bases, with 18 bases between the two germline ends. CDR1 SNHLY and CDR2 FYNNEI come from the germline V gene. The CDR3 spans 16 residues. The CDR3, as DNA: TGTGCCAGCAGTGGAAAGAACAGGTGGAATTCAGATACGCAGTATTTT. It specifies CASSGKNRWNSDTQYF.

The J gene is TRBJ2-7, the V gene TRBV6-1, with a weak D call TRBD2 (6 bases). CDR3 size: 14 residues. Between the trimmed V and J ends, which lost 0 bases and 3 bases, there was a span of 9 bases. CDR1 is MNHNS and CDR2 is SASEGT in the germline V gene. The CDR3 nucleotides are TGTGCCAGCAGTGAAGCGTCCGGGAGCTACGAGCAGTACTTC. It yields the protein CASSEASGSYEQYF.

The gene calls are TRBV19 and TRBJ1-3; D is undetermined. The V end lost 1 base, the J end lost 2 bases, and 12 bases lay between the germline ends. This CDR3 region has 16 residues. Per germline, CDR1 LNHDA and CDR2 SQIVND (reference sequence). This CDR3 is CASSIGRPLPGNTIYF. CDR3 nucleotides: TGTGCCAGTAGTATAGGGAGGCCGCTACCTGGAAACACCATATATTTT.